Listed below are T cell receptor beta chains from one sample, sequenced in a study of T cells in Graves' hyperthyroidism and ophthalmopathy. From the multiplex PCR reads, TCRdb called clonotypes with MiXCR, one entry per CDR3 protein. Of 450,000 to 650,000 distinct CDR3 sequences detected, roughly 20% appear once; the ten largest clones hold approximately 26%. The sequenced sample consisted of blood. The receptors were gathered from a man between 18 and 35 years old with Graves' hyperthyroidism. CDR3s include the opening cysteine and the closing phenylalanine or tryptophan. D genes are given only for firm matches. Clone sizes are given selectively: once, few, many, or a class where the clone is expanded.

J: TRBJ2-7; size: few; V: TRBV5-1; D: TRBD2; DNA: TGCGCCAGCAGCTCCCCAGAAGCGGGGGGCTACGAGCAGTACTTC; CDR3: CASSSPEAGGYEQYF
J: TRBJ2-7; size: -; V: TRBV12-3/TRBV12-4; D: -; DNA: TGTGCCAGTGCCCGTGGATCCTACGAGCAGTACTTC; CDR3: CASARGSYEQYF
J: TRBJ2-5; size: many; V: TRBV12-3/TRBV12-4; D: TRBD2; DNA: TGTGCCAGCAGTCCAACTAGCGGGGGCGAGACCCAGTACTTC; CDR3: CASSPTSGGETQYF
J: TRBJ1-5; size: once; V: TRBV7-2; D: -; DNA: TGTGCCACCCGACGGGCAGGGCAGCCCCAGCATTTT; CDR3: CATRRAGQPQHF
J: TRBJ1-5; size: many; V: TRBV12-3/TRBV12-4; D: -; DNA: TGTGCCAGCAGTTTGTTCGATAGCAATCAGCCCCAGCATTTT; CDR3: CASSLFDSNQPQHF
J: TRBJ1-5; size: few; V: TRBV28; D: -; DNA: TGTGCCAGCACCCCTTTTGGGTCCAATCAGCCCCAGCATTTT; CDR3: CASTPFGSNQPQHF
J: TRBJ2-5; size: -; V: TRBV7-8; D: TRBD2; DNA: TGTGCCAGCAGCTTAGCGCAAACTAGCGGGGTTCAAGAGACCCAGTACTTC; CDR3: CASSLAQTSGVQETQYF
J: TRBJ1-1; size: many; V: TRBV25-1; D: TRBD1; DNA: TGTGCCAGCAGACTAACAGGGGTACCTGAAGCTTTCTTT; CDR3: CASRLTGVPEAFF
J: TRBJ1-1; size: many; V: TRBV25-1; D: -; DNA: TGTGCCAGCACCCCTTCACGGGGGGGAGGAACTGAAGCTTTCTTT; CDR3: CASTPSRGGGTEAFF
J: TRBJ2-6; size: -; V: TRBV30; D: TRBD1; DNA: TGTGCCTGGAGTACAGGGGGATGGAGCTCTGGGGCCAACGTCCTGACTTTC; CDR3: CAWSTGGWSSGANVLTF
J: TRBJ1-2; size: -; V: TRBV7-3; D: TRBD1; DNA: TGTGCCAGCAGCTTTGGAGGGAAGACAGGGAGTGACGGCTACACCTTC; CDR3: CASSFGGKTGSDGYTF
J: TRBJ1-5; size: many; V: TRBV19; D: -; DNA: TGTGCCAGTAGTTTTAGGGCTACTGGCAATCAGCCCCAGCATTTT; CDR3: CASSFRATGNQPQHF
J: TRBJ2-5; size: many; V: TRBV20-1; D: TRBD2; DNA: TGCAGTGCTAGAGAGGGGCCGGGGGGATTCCAAGAGACCCAGTACTTC; CDR3: CSAREGPGGFQETQYF
J: TRBJ1-6; size: -; V: TRBV6-1; D: -; DNA: TGTGCCAGCAGGGGCCCAGGAGTCGGAATATCACCCCTCCACTTT; CDR3: CASRGPGVGISPLHF
J: TRBJ2-2; size: -; V: TRBV29-1; D: -; DNA: TGCAGCGTTGGTAGCGGGGAGCTGTTTTTT; CDR3: CSVGSGELFF
J: TRBJ2-5; size: -; V: TRBV7-9; D: -; DNA: TGTGCCAGCAGCTTAACCGTGGTGGGGGGTTGGGAGACCGAGTACTTC; CDR3: CASSLTVVGGWETEYF
J: TRBJ1-1; size: many; V: TRBV29-1; D: -; DNA: TGCAGCGCTCCGGAAAACACTGAAGCTTTCTTT; CDR3: CSAPENTEAFF
J: TRBJ2-4; size: many; V: TRBV28; D: -; DNA: TGTGCCAGCAGTCCCCTAGTTCGGGTGGACAAAAACATTCAGTACTTC; CDR3: CASSPLVRVDKNIQYF
J: TRBJ1-2; size: -; V: TRBV5-1; D: -; DNA: TGCGCCAGCAGCTTGGGTGTGAAGGTATCCAACTATGGCTACACCTTC; CDR3: CASSLGVKVSNYGYTF
J: TRBJ1-1; size: few; V: TRBV14; D: -; DNA: TGTGCCAGCAGCCAAGAACTGGGGTTGAGAACTGAAGCTTTCTTT; CDR3: CASSQELGLRTEAFF
J: TRBJ2-4; size: many; V: TRBV6-9; D: -; DNA: TGTGCCAGCAGTTATTCCGGGCCTCGGGGGGCCAAAAACATTCAGTACTTC; CDR3: CASSYSGPRGAKNIQYF
J: TRBJ2-5; size: -; V: TRBV29-1; D: -; DNA: TGCAGCGTCCCGGTGGCAGAGACCCAGTACTTC; CDR3: CSVPVAETQYF
J: TRBJ2-1; size: -; V: TRBV12-3/TRBV12-4; D: TRBD2; DNA: TGTGCCAGCAGACCCGGGACTAGCGGGTTCTACAATGAGCAGTTCTTC; CDR3: CASRPGTSGFYNEQFF
J: TRBJ2-2; size: many; V: TRBV28; D: -; DNA: TGTGCCAGCAGTTTAGGGACGCAGCTAGCCGGGGAGCTGGTTTTT; CDR3: CASSLGTQLAGELVF
J: TRBJ1-3; size: many; V: TRBV6-1; D: TRBD1; DNA: TGTGCCAGCAGTCGCATTGGACAGGTTGGAAACACCATATATTTT; CDR3: CASSRIGQVGNTIYF
J: TRBJ1-2; size: many; V: TRBV10-2; D: -; DNA: TGCGCCAGCAGTGAAGGGACTCCCCTTGGAAAATATGGCTACACCTTC; CDR3: CASSEGTPLGKYGYTF
J: TRBJ1-2; size: many; V: TRBV10-3; D: -; DNA: TGTGCCATCAGTGCGGTAGGGGGTAGTCTCTATGGCTACACCTTC; CDR3: CAISAVGGSLYGYTF
J: TRBJ1-1; size: few; V: TRBV27; D: TRBD1; DNA: TGTGCCAGCCGGGACAGGTTCATGAACACTGAAGCTTTCTTT; CDR3: CASRDRFMNTEAFF
J: TRBJ1-3; size: many; V: TRBV12-3/TRBV12-4; D: TRBD1; DNA: TGTGCCAGCAGTTTTGGACAGGGCTCTGGAAACACCATATATTTT; CDR3: CASSFGQGSGNTIYF